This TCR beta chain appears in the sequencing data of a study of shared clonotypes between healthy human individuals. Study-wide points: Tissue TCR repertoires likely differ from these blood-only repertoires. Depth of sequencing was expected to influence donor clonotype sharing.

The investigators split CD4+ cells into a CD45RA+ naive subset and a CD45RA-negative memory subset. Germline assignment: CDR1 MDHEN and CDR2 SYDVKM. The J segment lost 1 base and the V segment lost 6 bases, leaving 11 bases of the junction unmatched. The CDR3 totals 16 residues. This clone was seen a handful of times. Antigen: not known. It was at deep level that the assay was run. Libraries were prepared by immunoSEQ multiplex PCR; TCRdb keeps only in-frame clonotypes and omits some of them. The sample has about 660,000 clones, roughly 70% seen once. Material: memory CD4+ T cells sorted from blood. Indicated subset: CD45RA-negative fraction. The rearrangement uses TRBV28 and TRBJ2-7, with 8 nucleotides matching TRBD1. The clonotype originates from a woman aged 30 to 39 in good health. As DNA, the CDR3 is TGTGCCAGCAGCTACGCAGACGGACAGGGATCCTACGAGCAGTACTTC. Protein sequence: CASSYADGQGSYEQYF.